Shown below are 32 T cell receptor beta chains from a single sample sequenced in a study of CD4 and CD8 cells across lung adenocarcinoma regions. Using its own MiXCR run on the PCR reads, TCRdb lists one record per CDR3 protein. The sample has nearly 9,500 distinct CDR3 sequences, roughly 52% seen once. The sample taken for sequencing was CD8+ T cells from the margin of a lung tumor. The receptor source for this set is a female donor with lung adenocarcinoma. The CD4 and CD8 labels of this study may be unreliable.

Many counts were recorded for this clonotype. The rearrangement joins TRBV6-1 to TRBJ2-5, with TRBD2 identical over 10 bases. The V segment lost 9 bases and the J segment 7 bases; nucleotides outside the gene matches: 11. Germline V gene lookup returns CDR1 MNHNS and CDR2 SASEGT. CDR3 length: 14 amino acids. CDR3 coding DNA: TGTGCCAGTACCGGGACTAGCGTGGTCGGGACCCAGTACTTC. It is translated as CASTGTSVVGTQYF.

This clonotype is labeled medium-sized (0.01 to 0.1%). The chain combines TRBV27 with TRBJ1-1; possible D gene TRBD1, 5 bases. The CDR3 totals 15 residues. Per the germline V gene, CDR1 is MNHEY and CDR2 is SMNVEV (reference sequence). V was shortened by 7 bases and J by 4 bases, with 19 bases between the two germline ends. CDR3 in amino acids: CASNSLGAESTEAFF. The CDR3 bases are TGTGCCAGCAATTCCCTAGGGGCGGAGAGCACTGAAGCTTTCTTT.

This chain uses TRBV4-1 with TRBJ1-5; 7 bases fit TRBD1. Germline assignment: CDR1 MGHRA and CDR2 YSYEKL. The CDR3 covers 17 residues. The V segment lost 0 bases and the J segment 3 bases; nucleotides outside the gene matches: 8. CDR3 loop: CASSQDHKDRPNQPQHF. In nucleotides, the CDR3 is TGCGCCAGCAGCCAAGATCATAAGGACAGGCCCAATCAGCCCCAGCATTTT.

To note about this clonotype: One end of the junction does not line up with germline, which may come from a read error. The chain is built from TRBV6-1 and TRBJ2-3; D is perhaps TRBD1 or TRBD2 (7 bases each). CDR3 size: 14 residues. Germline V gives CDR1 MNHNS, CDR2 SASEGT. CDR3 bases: TGTGCGGGCAGGGGGGGCCCAGACGAAGATACCCAGTATTTT. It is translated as CAGRGGPDEDTQYF.

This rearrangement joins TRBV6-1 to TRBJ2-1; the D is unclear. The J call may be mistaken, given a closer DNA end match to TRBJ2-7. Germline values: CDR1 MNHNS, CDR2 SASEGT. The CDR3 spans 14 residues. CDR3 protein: CASSEGPSTYEQYV. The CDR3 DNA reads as TGTGCCAGCAGTGAAGGGCCGAGTACCTACGAGCAGTACGTC.

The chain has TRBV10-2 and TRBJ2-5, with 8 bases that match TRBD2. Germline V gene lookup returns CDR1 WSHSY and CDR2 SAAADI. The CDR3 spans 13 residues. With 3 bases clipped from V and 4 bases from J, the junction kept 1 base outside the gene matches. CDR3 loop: CASSESGRETQYF. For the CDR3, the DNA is TGCGCCAGCAGTGAAAGCGGGAGAGAGACCCAGTACTTC.

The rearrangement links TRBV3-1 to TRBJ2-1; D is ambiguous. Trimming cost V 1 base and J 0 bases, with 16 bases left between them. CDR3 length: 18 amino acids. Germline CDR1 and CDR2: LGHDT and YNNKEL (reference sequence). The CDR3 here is CASSQGRDRHSSYNEQFF. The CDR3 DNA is TGTGCCAGCAGCCAAGGACGCGACCGCCATAGCTCCTACAATGAGCAGTTCTTC.

The CDR3 nucleotides are TGTGCCAGCAGCACACCCCACAGGGATCGTACTTTTGAAGCTTTCTTT. Translating it yields CASSTPHRDRTFEAFF. The V gene is TRBV6-1, the J gene TRBJ1-1; weak D call: TRBD1 (6 bases). V shed 6 bases and J shed 7 bases, with 24 bases lying between them. The CDR3 runs 16 residues. CDR1 and CDR2 (germline): MNHNS, SASEGT.

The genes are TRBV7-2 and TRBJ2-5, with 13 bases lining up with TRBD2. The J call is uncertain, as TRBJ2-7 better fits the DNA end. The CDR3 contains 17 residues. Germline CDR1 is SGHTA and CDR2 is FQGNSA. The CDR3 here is CASSVGTSGVSRYEQYF. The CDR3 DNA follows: TGTGCCAGCAGCGTCGGGACTAGCGGGGTTTCCCGCTACGAGCAGTACTTC.

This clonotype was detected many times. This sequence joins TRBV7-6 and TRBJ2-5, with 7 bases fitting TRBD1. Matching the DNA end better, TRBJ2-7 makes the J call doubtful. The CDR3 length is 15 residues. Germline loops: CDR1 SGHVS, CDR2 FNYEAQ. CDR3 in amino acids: CASSYRREQGYEQYV. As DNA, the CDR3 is TGTGCCAGCAGCTACCGAAGAGAACAGGGGTACGAGCAGTACGTC.

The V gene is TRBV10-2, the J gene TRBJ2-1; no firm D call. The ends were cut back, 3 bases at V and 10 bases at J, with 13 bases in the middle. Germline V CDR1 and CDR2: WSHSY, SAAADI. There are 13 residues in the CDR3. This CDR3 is CASSETPPPEQFF. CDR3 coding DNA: TGCGCCAGCAGTGAAACACCTCCCCCCGAGCAGTTCTTC.

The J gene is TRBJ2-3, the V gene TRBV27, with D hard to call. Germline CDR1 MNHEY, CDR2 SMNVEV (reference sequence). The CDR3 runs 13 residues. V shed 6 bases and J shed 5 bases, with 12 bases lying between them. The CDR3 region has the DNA TGTGCCAGCAGCGGCCGTGTCCAAGATACGCAGTATTTT. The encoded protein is CASSGRVQDTQYF.

The CDR3 DNA reads TGTGCGGGGAAGGGGCCGGGTGACCAAGAGATTCAGTACTTC. This gives the protein CAGKGPGDQEIQYF. This chain connects TRBV6-1 to TRBJ2-4; D is perhaps TRBD1 (5 bases). Germline CDR1 and CDR2: MNHNS and SASEGT. This CDR3 spans 14 amino acids.

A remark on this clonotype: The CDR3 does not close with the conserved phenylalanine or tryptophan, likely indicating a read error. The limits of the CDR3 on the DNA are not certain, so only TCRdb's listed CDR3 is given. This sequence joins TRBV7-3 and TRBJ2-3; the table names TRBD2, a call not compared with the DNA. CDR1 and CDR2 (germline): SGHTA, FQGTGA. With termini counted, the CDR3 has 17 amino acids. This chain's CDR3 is CASSLWGTTGSAYAQYV.

The CDR3 loop reads CASLQGGIPYEQYF. The CDR3, as DNA: TGTGCCAGTTTACAGGGGGGAATCCCCTACGAGCAGTACTTC. The chain has TRBV6-1 and TRBJ2-5, with 8 bases identical to TRBD1. The J call may be wrong; the DNA end is better matched by TRBJ2-7. The CDR3 consists of 14 residues. CDR1 and CDR2 (germline): MNHNS, SASEGT.

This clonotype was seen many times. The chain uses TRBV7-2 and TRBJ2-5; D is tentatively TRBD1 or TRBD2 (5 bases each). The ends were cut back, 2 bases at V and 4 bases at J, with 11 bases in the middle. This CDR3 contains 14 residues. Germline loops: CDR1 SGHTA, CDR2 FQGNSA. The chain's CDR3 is CASSLFTGTETQYF. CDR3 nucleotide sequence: TGTGCCAGCAGCTTATTTACCGGGACAGAGACCCAGTACTTC.

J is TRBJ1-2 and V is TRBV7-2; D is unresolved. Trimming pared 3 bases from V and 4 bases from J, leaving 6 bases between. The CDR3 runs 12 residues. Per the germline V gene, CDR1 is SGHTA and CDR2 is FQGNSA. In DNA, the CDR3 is TGTGCCAGCAGCTTCCGAGGCTATGGCTACACCTTC. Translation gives CASSFRGYGYTF.

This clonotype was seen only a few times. Written as DNA, the CDR3 is TGTGCCAGCAGCTTAGTGGCTAGCGGGTTACACAATGAGCAGTTCTTC. It specifies CASSLVASGLHNEQFF. The rearrangement joins TRBV11-2 to TRBJ2-1; 8 bases match TRBD2. The germline CDR1 and CDR2 sequences are SGHAT and FQNNGV. V dropped 1 base and J dropped 5; count of bases not matched to a gene: 7. This CDR3 comprises 16 residues.

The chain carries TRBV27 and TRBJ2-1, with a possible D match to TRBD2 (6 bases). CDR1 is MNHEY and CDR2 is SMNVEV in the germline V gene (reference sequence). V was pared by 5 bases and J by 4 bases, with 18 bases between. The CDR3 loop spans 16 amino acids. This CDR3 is CASSTGDSVQYNEQFF. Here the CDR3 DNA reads TGTGCCAGCAGTACTGGGGACTCGGTGCAATACAATGAGCAGTTCTTC.

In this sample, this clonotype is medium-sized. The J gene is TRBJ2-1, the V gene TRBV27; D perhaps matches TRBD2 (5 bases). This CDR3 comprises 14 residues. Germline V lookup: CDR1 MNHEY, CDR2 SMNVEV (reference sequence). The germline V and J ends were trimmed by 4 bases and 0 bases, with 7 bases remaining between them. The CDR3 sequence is CASSSLASYNEQFF. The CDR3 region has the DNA TGTGCCAGCAGTTCGCTAGCCTCCTACAATGAGCAGTTCTTC.

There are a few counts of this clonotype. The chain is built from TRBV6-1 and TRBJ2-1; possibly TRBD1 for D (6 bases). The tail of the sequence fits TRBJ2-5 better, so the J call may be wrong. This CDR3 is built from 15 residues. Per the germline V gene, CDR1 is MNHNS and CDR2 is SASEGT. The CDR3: CASIQRGQGRETQYF. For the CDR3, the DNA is TGTGCCAGCATCCAACGCGGGCAGGGGAGAGAGACCCAGTACTTC.

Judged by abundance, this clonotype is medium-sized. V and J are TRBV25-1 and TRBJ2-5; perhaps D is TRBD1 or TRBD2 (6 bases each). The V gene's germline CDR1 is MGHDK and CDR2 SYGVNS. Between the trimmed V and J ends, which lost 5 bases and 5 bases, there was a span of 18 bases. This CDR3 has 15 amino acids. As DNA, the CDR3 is TGTGCCAGCAGTCCAAGGGGGGCGGGGAGGGAGACCCAGTACTTC. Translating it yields CASSPRGAGRETQYF. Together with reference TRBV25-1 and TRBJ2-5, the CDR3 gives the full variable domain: EADIYQTPRYLVIGTGKKITLECSQTMGHDKMYWYQQDPGMELHLIHYSYGVNSTEKGDLSSESTVSRIRTEHFPLTLESARPSHTSQYLCASSPRGAGRETQYFGPGTRLLVL.

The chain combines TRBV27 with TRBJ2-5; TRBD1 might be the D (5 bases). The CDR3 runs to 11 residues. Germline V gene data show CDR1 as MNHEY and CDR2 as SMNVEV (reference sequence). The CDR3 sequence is CGGRAPETQYF. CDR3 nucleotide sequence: TGTGGGGGCCGTGCCCCAGAGACCCAGTACTTC.

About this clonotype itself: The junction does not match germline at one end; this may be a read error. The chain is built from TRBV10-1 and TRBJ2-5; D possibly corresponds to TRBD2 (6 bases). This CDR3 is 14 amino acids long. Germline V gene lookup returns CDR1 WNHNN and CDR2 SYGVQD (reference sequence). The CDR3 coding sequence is TGTGCGGGGAAGGTCAGCCGAGACCCAGATACGCAGTATTTC. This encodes CAGKVSRDPDTQYF.

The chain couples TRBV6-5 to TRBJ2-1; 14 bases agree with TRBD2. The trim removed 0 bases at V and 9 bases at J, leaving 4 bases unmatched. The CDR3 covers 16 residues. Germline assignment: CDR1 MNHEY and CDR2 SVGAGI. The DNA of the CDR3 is TGTGCCAGCAGTTACTCGGGACTAGCGGGAGAGTTTGAGCAGTTCTTC. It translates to CASSYSGLAGEFEQFF.

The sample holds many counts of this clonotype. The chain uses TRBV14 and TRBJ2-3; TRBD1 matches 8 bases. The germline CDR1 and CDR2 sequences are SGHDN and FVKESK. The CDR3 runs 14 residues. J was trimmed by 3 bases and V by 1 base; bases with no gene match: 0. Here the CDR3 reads CASSQGTGTDTQYF. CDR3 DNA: TGTGCCAGCAGCCAAGGGACAGGGACAGATACGCAGTATTTT.

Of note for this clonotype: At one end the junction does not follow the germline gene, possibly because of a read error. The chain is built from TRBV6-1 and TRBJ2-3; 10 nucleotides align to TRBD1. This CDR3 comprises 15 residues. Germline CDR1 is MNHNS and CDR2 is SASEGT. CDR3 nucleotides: TGTGCCGGGGGTGAAGCGACAGGGGGCCCAGATACGCAGTACTTT. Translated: CAGGEATGGPDTQYF.

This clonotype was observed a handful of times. The chain's CDR3 is CASSYLGGADAEAFF. The DNA of the CDR3 is TGCGCCAGCAGCTACTTAGGGGGCGCAGATGCTGAAGCTTTCTTT. V and J are TRBV5-1 and TRBJ1-1; 7 nucleotides line up with TRBD1. Per the germline V gene, CDR1 is SGHRS and CDR2 is YFSETQ. There are 15 residues in the CDR3. J was trimmed by 6 bases and V by 3 bases; bases with no gene match: 11. Drawing the rest from reference TRBV5-1 and TRBJ1-1, the complete variable domain is KAGVTQTPRYLIKTRGQQVTLSCSPISGHRSVSWYQQTPGQGLQFLFEYFSETQRNKGNFPGRFSGRQFSNSRSEMNVSTLELGDSALYLCASSYLGGADAEAFFGQGTRLTVV.

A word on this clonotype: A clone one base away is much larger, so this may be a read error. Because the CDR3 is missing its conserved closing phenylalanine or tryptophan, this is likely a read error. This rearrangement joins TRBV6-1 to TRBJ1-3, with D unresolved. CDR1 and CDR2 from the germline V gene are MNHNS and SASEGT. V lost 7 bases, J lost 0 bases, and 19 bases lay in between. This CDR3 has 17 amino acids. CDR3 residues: CASNPRGYSSSGNTIYL. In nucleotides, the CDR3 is TGTGCCAGCAACCCCCGCGGGTACTCCTCCTCTGGAAACACCATATATCTT.

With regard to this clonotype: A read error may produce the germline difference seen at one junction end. The CDR3 DNA reads TGTGCCAGCCGCGAAGCGGCGGTGGGAGCCAAAAATACTCAGTATTTC. Translated, it gives CASREAAVGAKNTQYF. The chain carries TRBV6-1 and TRBJ2-3; the D gene is possibly TRBD2 (5 bases). Germline V gives CDR1 MNHNS, CDR2 SASEGT. The CDR3 consists of 16 residues.

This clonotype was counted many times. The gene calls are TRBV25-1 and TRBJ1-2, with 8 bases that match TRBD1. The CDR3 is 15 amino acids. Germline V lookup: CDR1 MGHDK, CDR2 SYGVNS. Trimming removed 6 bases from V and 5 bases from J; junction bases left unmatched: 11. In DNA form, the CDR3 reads TGTGCCAGCAGCCAAGGACAGGGCAGACTTTATGGCTACACCTTC. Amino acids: CASSQGQGRLYGYTF.

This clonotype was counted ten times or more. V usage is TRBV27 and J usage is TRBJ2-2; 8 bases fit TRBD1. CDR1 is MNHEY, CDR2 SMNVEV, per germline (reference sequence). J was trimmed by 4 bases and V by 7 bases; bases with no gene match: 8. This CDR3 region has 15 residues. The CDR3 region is CASTRTGRGTGELFF. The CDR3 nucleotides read TGTGCCAGCACTCGGACAGGGCGGGGCACCGGGGAGCTGTTTTTT.